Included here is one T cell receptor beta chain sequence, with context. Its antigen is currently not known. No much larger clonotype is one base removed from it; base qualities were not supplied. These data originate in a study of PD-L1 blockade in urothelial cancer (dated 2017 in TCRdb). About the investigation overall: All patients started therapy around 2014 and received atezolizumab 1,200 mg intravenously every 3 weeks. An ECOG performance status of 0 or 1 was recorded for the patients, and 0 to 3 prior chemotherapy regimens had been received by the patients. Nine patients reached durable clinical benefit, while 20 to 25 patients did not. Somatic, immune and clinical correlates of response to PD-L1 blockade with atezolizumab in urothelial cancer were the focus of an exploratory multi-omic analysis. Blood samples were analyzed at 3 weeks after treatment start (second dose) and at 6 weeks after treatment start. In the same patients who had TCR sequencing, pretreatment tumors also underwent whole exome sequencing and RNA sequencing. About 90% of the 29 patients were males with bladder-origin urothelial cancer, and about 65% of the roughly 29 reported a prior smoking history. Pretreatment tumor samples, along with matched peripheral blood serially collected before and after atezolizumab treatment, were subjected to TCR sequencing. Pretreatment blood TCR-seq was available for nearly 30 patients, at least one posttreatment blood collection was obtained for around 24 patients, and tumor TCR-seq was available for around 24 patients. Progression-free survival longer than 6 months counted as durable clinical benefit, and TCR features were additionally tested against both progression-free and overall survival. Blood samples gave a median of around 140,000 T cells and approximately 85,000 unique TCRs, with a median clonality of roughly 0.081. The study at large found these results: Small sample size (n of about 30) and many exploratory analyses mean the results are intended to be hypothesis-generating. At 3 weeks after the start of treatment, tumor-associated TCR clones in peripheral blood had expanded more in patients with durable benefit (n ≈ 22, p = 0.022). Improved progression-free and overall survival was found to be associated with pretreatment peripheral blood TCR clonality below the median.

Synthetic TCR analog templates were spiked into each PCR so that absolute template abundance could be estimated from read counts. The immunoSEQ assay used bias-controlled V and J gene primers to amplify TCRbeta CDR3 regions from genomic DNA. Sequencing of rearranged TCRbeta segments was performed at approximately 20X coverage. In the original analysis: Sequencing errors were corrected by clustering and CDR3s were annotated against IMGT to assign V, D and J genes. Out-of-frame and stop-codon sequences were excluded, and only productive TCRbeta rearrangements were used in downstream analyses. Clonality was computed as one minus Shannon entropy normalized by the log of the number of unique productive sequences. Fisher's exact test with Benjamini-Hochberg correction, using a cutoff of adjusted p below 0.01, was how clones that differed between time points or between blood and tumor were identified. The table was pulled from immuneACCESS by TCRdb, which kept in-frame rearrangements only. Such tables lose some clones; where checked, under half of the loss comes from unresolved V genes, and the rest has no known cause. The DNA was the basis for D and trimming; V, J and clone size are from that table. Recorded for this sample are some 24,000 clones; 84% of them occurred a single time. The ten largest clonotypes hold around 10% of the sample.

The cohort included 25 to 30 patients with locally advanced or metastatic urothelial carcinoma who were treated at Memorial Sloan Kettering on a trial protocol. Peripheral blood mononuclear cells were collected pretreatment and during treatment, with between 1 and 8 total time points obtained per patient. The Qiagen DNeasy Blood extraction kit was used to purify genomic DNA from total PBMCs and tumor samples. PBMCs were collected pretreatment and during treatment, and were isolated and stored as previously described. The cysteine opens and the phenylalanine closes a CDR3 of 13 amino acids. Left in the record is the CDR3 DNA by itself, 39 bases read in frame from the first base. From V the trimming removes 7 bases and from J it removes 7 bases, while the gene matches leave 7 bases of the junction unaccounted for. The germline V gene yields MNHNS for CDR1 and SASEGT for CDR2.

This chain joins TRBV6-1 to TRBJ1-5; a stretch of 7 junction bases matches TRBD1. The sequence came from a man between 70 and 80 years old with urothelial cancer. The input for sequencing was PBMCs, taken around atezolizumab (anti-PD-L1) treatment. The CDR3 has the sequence CASTETGRQPQHF. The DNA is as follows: TGTGCCAGCACTGAGACAGGGAGACAGCCCCAGCATTTT.